This T cell receptor beta chain derives from a study of T-cell reconstitution after alpha-beta-depleted transplantation in children. Notes on the study in general: Surviving recipient T cells and thymic progenitors accounted for the high day-60 TCRbeta diversity observed in some patients. Reportedly, roughly two months post-transplant, alpha-beta T cells arose from several hundred expanded graft clones. At one year after transplant, newly produced T cells mostly accounted for T-cell counts and diversity.

This clonotype showed up just a few times. What it binds is not known. V lost 4 bases, J lost 7 bases, and 8 bases stayed unmatched. The CDR3 contains 15 residues. Germline values: CDR1 SGDLS, CDR2 YYNGEE. The authors prepared the TCRbeta library with unique molecular identifiers. Each CDR3 protein is one row after TCRdb ran MiXCR on the PCR reads. The table includes around 490,000 distinct CDR3 sequences, about an eighth detected once. The sample consisted of PBMCs, mostly from graft donor cells, taken 180 days after TCRalphabeta/CD19-depleted stem cell transplant. The chain employs TRBV9 and TRBJ1-6; 7 bases align to TRBD1. The source of this sequence is a female patient aged 2-15 years who had a stem cell transplant for aplastic anemia, so the T cells may come from the graft donor. The CDR3 DNA is TGTGCCAGCAGCTACTACCAGGGGGGCAATTCACCCCTCCACTTT. Its translation: CASSYYQGGNSPLHF.